The rows below give T cell receptor beta chains drawn from one sample of a study of blood T cell repertoires in COVID-19. Using immunoSEQ multiplex PCR, the repertoire was profiled, and TCRdb retains in-frame clones only, with some absent. The table records a few hundred thousand clones, around nine tenths of them present only once. Source material: PBMCs or T cells enriched from blood (not recorded which). The receptors come from a woman aged 45 to 65 who had recovered from COVID-19. CDR3s include the opening cysteine and the closing phenylalanine or tryptophan. D genes are given only for firm matches. Size values are once, few and many counts, or a class for expanded clones, and some rows have none.

TRBJ1-1 . TRBV19 . TGTGCCAGTATGGGGGAGGGCAGCCACATGAACACTGAAGCTTTCTTT CASMGEGSHMNTEAFF
TRBJ1-5 . TRBV21-1 . TGTGCCAGCAGCACGAGGGACAGGGGGCCGCCTTATAGCAATCAGCCCCAGCATTTT CASSTRDRGPPYSNQPQHF
TRBJ1-1 . TRBV5-1 . TGCGCCAGCAGCCCGTTGACAGACATGAACACTGAAGCTTTCTTT CASSPLTDMNTEAFF
TRBJ2-5 . TRBV11-2 . TGTGCCAGCAGCACCCCGGGATCCCAAGAGACCCAGTACTTC CASSTPGSQETQYF
TRBJ1-2 . TRBV5-4 . TGTGCCAGCAACCCCTACGGCAGCCCTCCTAGCTATGGCTACACCTTC CASNPYGSPPSYGYTF
TRBJ2-3 . TRBV4-1 . TGCGCCAGCAGCCATTCCCGGGGGAGCACAGATACGCAGTATTTT CASSHSRGSTDTQYF
TRBJ2-1 . TRBV11-2 . TGTGCCAGCAGCTTAGAAACAGATGAGCAGTTCTTC CASSLETDEQFF
TRBJ2-7 TRBD2 TRBV5-6 . TGTGCCAGCAGCCCGGGGGGTAGTGGGCAGTACTTC CASSPGGSGQYF
TRBJ1-1 . TRBV28 once TGTGCCAGCAGTCCGGACCGGGGACTAAAAGCTTTCTTT CASSPDRGLKAFF
TRBJ1-2 . TRBV18 . TGTGCCAGCTCACCTCCAGCACAGAGAAACGACTATGGCTACACCTTC CASSPPAQRNDYGYTF
TRBJ1-2 TRBD1 TRBV6-2/TRBV6-3 . TGTGCCAGCAGCCGATCCGGGACAGGCTATGGCTACACCTTC CASSRSGTGYGYTF
TRBJ2-3 . TRBV3-1/TRBV3-2 . TGTGCCAGCAGCCAAGACTCGGACTCCCGACGACAGTATTTT CASSQDSDSRRQYF
TRBJ2-1 . TRBV30 . TGTGCCTGCCGCCCAGGAGAGCAGTTCTTC CACRPGEQFF
TRBJ2-1 TRBD2 TRBV7-2 . TGTGCCAGCAGCTTGCCTAGCGGGATCAATGAGCAGTTCTTC CASSLPSGINEQFF
TRBJ1-5 . TRBV5-5 . TGTGCCAGCAGCTTAAACTCGGGTACGGGAGAGCCCCAGCATTTT CASSLNSGTGEPQHF
TRBJ1-2 . TRBV3-1/TRBV3-2 . TGTGCCAGCAGGGACGGCGGGTACTCGAATGGCTACACCTTC CASRDGGYSNGYTF
TRBJ1-1 . TRBV3-1/TRBV3-2 . TGTGCCAGCAGCCAAGAGGAGGCGGGCACTGAAGCTTTCTTT CASSQEEAGTEAFF
TRBJ2-7 . TRBV28 . TGTGCCAGCAGTTTTAGGCGGTGGGCCTACGAGCAGTACTTC CASSFRRWAYEQYF